Presented here are 19 T cell receptor beta chains from one specimen sequenced in a study of blood T cell repertoires in COVID-19. Generated by immunoSEQ multiplex PCR, the TCRdb table keeps only in-frame clones and is missing some. The sample has over 150,000 clones; around 82% are singletons. The sequenced sample consisted of peripheral blood. Receptors were obtained from a man in his fifties or sixties with COVID-19, enrolled during active disease.

The rearrangement links TRBV11-2 to TRBJ1-1; 7 nucleotides line up with TRBD1. Per the germline V gene, CDR1 is SGHAT and CDR2 is FQNNGV. The CDR3 runs to 14 residues. The V gene end was trimmed by 0 bases and the J gene end by 4 bases; junction bases not matched to a gene: 2. The CDR3 DNA is TGTGCCAGCAGCTTAGATCCAGGGGGCACTGAAGCTTTCTTT. Encoded protein: CASSLDPGGTEAFF.

The genes are TRBV12-3 or TRBV12-4 and TRBJ2-1; no reliable D call. This CDR3 comprises 12 residues. The ends were cut back, 4 bases at V and 6 bases at J, with 7 bases in the middle. CDR3 coding DNA: TGTGCCAGCAGTTCCACAGTCAATGAGCAGTTCTTC. This codes for CASSSTVNEQFF.

V gene TRBV6-4 combines with J gene TRBJ2-5; no reliable D call. CDR3 length equals 13 residues. Per the germline V gene, CDR1 is MRHNA and CDR2 is SNTAGT. V was cut by 5 bases and J by 3 bases, with 10 bases left in between. The CDR3 bases are TGTGCCAGCAGTATACAACCCGAAGAGACCCAGTACTTC. Translating gives CASSIQPEETQYF.

V is TRBV29-1 and J is TRBJ1-5; the D gene is possibly TRBD1 (5 bases). Germline V lookup: CDR1 SQVTM, CDR2 ANQGSEA. This CDR3 has 13 amino acids. The V and J ends lost 5 bases and 3 bases respectively, with 11 bases between them. CDR3 nucleotide sequence: TGCAGCGTTAGGGAGGGGCCCAATCAGCCCCAGCATTTT. Its translation is CSVREGPNQPQHF.

This clone was seen a single time. The genes are TRBV6-2 or TRBV6-3 and TRBJ1-1, with TRBD1 identical over 8 bases. The germline gives CDR1 MNHEY, CDR2 SVGEGT. This CDR3 comprises 17 residues. V shed 4 bases and J 4 bases; nucleotides not matched to a gene: 14. CDR3 loop: CASSSNRQQGERTEAFF. CDR3 DNA: TGTGCCAGCAGTTCAAATAGACAACAGGGGGAGCGCACTGAAGCTTTCTTT.

This clone appeared a single time. The chain employs TRBV27 and TRBJ1-5; a possible D gene is TRBD1 (5 bases). Germline CDR1 and CDR2: MNHEY and SMNVEV (reference sequence). The ends were cut back, 6 bases at V and 6 bases at J, with 15 bases in the middle. CDR3 size: 14 residues. The CDR3 sequence: CASRARVDGQPQHF. CDR3 DNA sequence: TGTGCCAGCAGGGCCAGGGTCGATGGTCAGCCCCAGCATTTT.

This chain links TRBV6-5 with TRBJ1-2; TRBD1 aligns across 10 bases. V shed 6 bases and J 8 bases; nucleotides not matched to a gene: 12. The V gene's germline CDR1 is MNHEY and CDR2 SVGAGI. The CDR3 length is 15 residues. CDR3 residues: CASSETAGTGVGYTF. CDR3 DNA: TGTGCCAGCAGCGAGACGGCCGGGACAGGGGTCGGCTACACCTTC.

This clone was seen a few times. CDR3: CASSYRDAGILTGELFF. Written as DNA, the CDR3 is TGTGCCAGCAGTTACCGAGATGCCGGGATCCTCACCGGGGAGCTGTTTTTT. The chain combines TRBV6-2 or TRBV6-3 with TRBJ2-2, with a weak D call TRBD2 (5 bases). CDR1 is MNHEY, CDR2 SVGEGT, per germline. The V gene lost 2 bases and the J gene lost 4 bases, with 17 bases spanning the gap. The CDR3 extends over 17 amino acids.

The chain joins TRBV10-3 to TRBJ1-2; 10 bases line up with TRBD1. J was trimmed by 4 bases and V by 2 bases; bases with no gene match: 4. Germline CDR1 and CDR2: ENHRY and SYGVKD. This CDR3 comprises 15 residues. CDR3 nucleotides: TGTGCCATCAGTGAGGGGACAGGGGAGATCTATGGCTACACCTTC. Residues: CAISEGTGEIYGYTF.

This clone occurred once. The V and J genes are TRBV27 and TRBJ1-2; D might be TRBD1 (6 bases). This CDR3 region has 15 residues. V shed 0 bases and J shed 7 bases, with 15 bases lying between them. Germline values: CDR1 MNHEY, CDR2 SMNVEV (reference sequence). The chain's CDR3 is CASSLSEAAGVGYTF. The CDR3, as DNA: TGTGCCAGCAGTTTATCGGAAGCGGCAGGGGTTGGCTACACCTTC.

This chain uses TRBV4-1 with TRBJ1-2, with unresolved D. CDR1 MGHRA and CDR2 YSYEKL come from the germline V gene. The CDR3 totals 16 residues. Trimming took 0 bases from V and 1 from J, leaving 12 bases between them. The CDR3, as DNA: TGCGCCAGCAGCCAAGATCTACAGAAGTATAACTATGGCTACACCTTC. It specifies CASSQDLQKYNYGYTF.

This clone was picked up a small number of times. This chain links TRBV28 with TRBJ1-1; D gene ambiguous. This CDR3 comprises 11 residues. Trimming took 4 bases from V and 5 from J, leaving 5 bases between them. Germline V gene lookup returns CDR1 MDHEN and CDR2 SYDVKM. The CDR3 here is CASSWQTEAFF. In DNA form, the CDR3 reads TGTGCCAGCAGTTGGCAAACTGAAGCTTTCTTT.

This clone appeared a single time. The rearrangement joins TRBV5-5 to TRBJ2-1; 7 bases align to TRBD1. The CDR3 covers 15 residues. CDR1 SGHKS and CDR2 YYEKEE come from the germline V gene (reference sequence). V was clipped by 4 bases and J by 7 bases; unmatched bases: 11. CDR3 region: CASSPRQGSGNEQFF. The CDR3 nucleotides read TGTGCCAGCAGCCCCAGACAGGGTTCCGGGAATGAGCAGTTCTTC.

This rearrangement joins TRBV29-1 to TRBJ1-1; 7 bases fit TRBD1. The germline CDR1 and CDR2 sequences are SQVTM and ANQGSEA. Trimming at V came to 7 bases and at J to 0 bases, leaving 8 bases not matched to a gene. CDR3 length: 14 residues. The CDR3 nucleotides read TGCAGCGCATCCAGACAGGGAATGAACACTGAAGCTTTCTTT. Translation gives CSASRQGMNTEAFF.

This clone was counted only a few times. The CDR3 bases are TGCGCCAGCAGCTCACACAGGGGGCAGGGGGAAAAACTGTTTTTT. Translated, it gives CASSSHRGQGEKLFF. This chain joins TRBV5-1 and TRBJ1-4, with 9 bases matching TRBD1. Germline CDR1 SGHRS, CDR2 YFSETQ. J gave up 8 bases and V 3 bases, and 8 bases lay outside the gene matches. The CDR3 is 15 residues long.

The genes are TRBV5-1 and TRBJ1-6; 9 nucleotides line up with TRBD1. Germline CDR1 SGHRS, CDR2 YFSETQ. This CDR3 spans 15 amino acids. V dropped 4 bases and J dropped 6; count of bases not matched to a gene: 5. The CDR3 coding sequence is TGCGCCAGCAGCACTACAGGGGGCACTAATTCACCCCTCCACTTT. It codes for CASSTTGGTNSPLHF.

This chain joins TRBV7-2 and TRBJ2-4; TRBD1 matches 11 bases. The CDR3 is made up of 14 amino acids. With V trimmed by 4 bases and J by 8 bases, 4 bases remained unmatched. Germline V gene lookup returns CDR1 SGHTA and CDR2 FQGNSA. The CDR3 here is CASSSDRGRDIQYF. The CDR3 bases are TGTGCCAGCAGCTCGGACAGGGGGCGGGACATTCAGTACTTC.

The genes are TRBV30 and TRBJ1-6, with a possible D match to TRBD1 (5 bases). This CDR3 has 14 amino acids. Germline CDR1 reads GTSNPN; CDR2 reads SVGIG (reference sequence). Trimming took off 4 bases at V and 0 bases at J, with 7 bases between the two ends. CDR3 region: CAWMGGSYNSPLHF. The CDR3 DNA reads TGTGCCTGGATGGGGGGCTCCTATAATTCACCCCTCCACTTT. Drawing the rest from reference TRBV30 and TRBJ1-6, the complete variable domain is SQTIHQWPATLVQPVGSPLSLECTVEGTSNPNLYWYRQAAGRGLQLLFYSVGIGQISSEVPQNLSASRPQDRQFILSSKKLLLSDSGFYLCAWMGGSYNSPLHFGNGTRLTVT.

The CDR3 loop reads CASSQGRLAVTSEQYF. The CDR3 bases are TGCGCCAGCAGCCAAGGTCGGCTAGCGGTTACCTCCGAGCAGTACTTC. This sequence joins TRBV4-3 and TRBJ2-7; TRBD2 agrees at 7 bases. V trimming: 1 base; J trimming: 6 bases; junction bases outside the gene matches: 12. Germline V gene lookup returns CDR1 LGHNA and CDR2 YSLEER. The CDR3 spans 16 residues.